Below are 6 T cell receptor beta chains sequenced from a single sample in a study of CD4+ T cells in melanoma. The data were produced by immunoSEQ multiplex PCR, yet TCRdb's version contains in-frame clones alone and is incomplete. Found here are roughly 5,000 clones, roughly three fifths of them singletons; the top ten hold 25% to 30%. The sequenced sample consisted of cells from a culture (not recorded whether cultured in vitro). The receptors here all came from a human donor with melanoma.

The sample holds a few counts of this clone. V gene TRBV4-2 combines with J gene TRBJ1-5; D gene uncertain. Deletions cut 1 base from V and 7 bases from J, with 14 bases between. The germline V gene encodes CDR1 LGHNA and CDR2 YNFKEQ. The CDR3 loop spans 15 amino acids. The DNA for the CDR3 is TGTGCCAGCAGCCAAGCTGCCTTGACCGGCCAGCCCCAGCATTTT. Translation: CASSQAALTGQPQHF.

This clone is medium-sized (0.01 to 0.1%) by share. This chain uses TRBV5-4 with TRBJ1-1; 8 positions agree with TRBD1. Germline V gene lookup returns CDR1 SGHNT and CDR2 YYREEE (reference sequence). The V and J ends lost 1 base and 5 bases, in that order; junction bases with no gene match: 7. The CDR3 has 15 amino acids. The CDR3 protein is CASSLNTGGSTEAFF. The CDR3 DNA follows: TGTGCCAGCAGCTTGAATACAGGGGGAAGTACTGAAGCTTTCTTT.

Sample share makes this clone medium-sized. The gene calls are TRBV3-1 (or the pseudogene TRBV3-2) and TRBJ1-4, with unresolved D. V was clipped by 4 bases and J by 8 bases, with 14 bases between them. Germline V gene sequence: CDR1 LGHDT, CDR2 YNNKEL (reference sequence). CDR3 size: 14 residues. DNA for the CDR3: TGTGCCAGCAGCCCGGACGGTGGTAACGAAAAACTGTTTTTT. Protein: CASSPDGGNEKLFF.

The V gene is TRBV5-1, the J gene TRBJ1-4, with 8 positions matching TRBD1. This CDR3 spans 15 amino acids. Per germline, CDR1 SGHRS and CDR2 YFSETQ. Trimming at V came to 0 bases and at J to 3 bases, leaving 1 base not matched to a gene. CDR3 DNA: TGCGCCAGCAGCTTGGGGACAGGGCCTAATGAAAAACTGTTTTTT. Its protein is CASSLGTGPNEKLFF.

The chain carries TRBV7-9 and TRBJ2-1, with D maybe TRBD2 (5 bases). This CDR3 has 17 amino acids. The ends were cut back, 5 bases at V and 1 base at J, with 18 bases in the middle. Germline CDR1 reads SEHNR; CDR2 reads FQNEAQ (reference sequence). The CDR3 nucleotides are TGTGCCAGCAGCCCCAGGAGCGGTTGGACGTCCTACAATGAGCAGTTCTTC. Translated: CASSPRSGWTSYNEQFF.

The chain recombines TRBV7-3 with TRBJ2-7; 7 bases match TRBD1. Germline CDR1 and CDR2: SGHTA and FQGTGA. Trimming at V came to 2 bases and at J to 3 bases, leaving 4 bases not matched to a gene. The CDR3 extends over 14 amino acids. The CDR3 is CASSLSTGDYEQYF. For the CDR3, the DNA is TGTGCCAGCAGCTTATCTACAGGGGACTACGAGCAGTACTTC. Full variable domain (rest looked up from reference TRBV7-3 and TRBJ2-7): GAGVSQTPSNKVTEKGKYVELRCDPISGHTALYWYRQSLGQGPEFLIYFQGTGAADDSGLPNDRFFAVRPEGSVSTLKIQRTERGDSAVYLCASSLSTGDYEQYFGPGTRLTVT.